These 22 T cell receptor beta chains came from one sample sequenced in a study of T-cell memory formation after mild COVID-19. TCRdb fed the 5' RACE reads into MiXCR, producing one record per CDR3 protein. This table holds 200,000 to 250,000 distinct CDR3 sequences, 9% to 10% found once. Material for sequencing was PBMCs or a T cell subset sorted from them (not recorded which). These receptor sequences come from a man aged 18 to 30 who had mild COVID-19 (a few samples of this study predate the infection). Cell type and time point are not known.

This clonotype occurred a few times. The chain is built from TRBV29-1 and TRBJ2-5, with 11 bases lining up with TRBD1. The J segment lost 5 bases and the V segment lost 6 bases, leaving 8 bases of the junction unmatched. Germline CDR1 and CDR2: SQVTM and ANQGSEA. The CDR3 is 14 residues long. CDR3 protein: CSVGPGQGGETQYF. In DNA form, the CDR3 reads TGCAGCGTAGGCCCGGGACAGGGGGGGGAGACCCAGTACTTC. Based on the CDR3 plus reference TRBV29-1 and TRBJ2-5, the full variable domain is SAVISQKPSRDICQRGTSLTIQCQVDSQVTMMFWYRQQPGQSLTLIATANQGSEATYESGFVIDKFPISRPNLTFSTLTVSNMSPEDSSIYLCSVGPGQGGETQYFGPGTRLLVL.

The chain employs TRBV15 and TRBJ1-3, with D possibly matching TRBD1 (5 bases). Trimming cost V 4 bases and J 4 bases, with 17 bases left between them. The CDR3 runs 16 residues. Germline CDR1 LNHNV, CDR2 YYDKDF (reference sequence). DNA for the CDR3: TGTGCCACCAGCAACCCTTCATCGGGGCCGGGAAACACCATATATTTT. As protein: CATSNPSSGPGNTIYF.

This clonotype was seen a handful of times. V usage is TRBV18 and J usage is TRBJ2-7, with TRBD1 identical over 8 bases. CDR1 is KGHSH, CDR2 LQKENI, per germline. With 3 bases clipped from V and 4 bases from J, the junction kept 5 bases outside the gene matches. The CDR3 sequence is 14 residues long. The CDR3 DNA reads as TGTGCCAGCTCACCGGCGACAGGGGTTTACGAGCAGTACTTC. Its protein is CASSPATGVYEQYF.

There are many counts of this clonotype. V is TRBV7-9 and J is TRBJ1-1; TRBD1 might be the D (5 bases). The V end was cut by 10 bases, the J end by 4 bases, with 16 bases between. The V gene's germline CDR1 is SEHNR and CDR2 FQNEAQ (reference sequence). The CDR3 has 13 amino acids. This CDR3 is CATRDSRSTEAFF. In DNA, the CDR3 is TGTGCCACCAGGGACTCCCGGAGCACTGAAGCTTTCTTT.

This clonotype showed up many times. This sequence joins TRBV5-1 and TRBJ1-1; 9 bases line up with TRBD1. The J segment lost 1 base and the V segment lost 4 bases, leaving 11 bases of the junction unmatched. Germline CDR1 reads SGHRS; CDR2 reads YFSETQ. The CDR3 contains 17 residues. Written as DNA, the CDR3 is TGCGCCAGCAGCCCGCGGGACAGGGCAGGGAGGAACACTGAAGCTTTCTTT. This encodes CASSPRDRAGRNTEAFF. The full variable domain, in which reference TRBV5-1 and TRBJ1-1 provide the parts outside the CDR3, is KAGVTQTPRYLIKTRGQQVTLSCSPISGHRSVSWYQQTPGQGLQFLFEYFSETQRNKGNFPGRFSGRQFSNSRSEMNVSTLELGDSALYLCASSPRDRAGRNTEAFFGQGTRLTVV.

J is TRBJ2-1 and V is TRBV6-5, with 7 bases lining up with TRBD1. J gave up 5 bases and V 7 bases, and 5 bases lay outside the gene matches. Germline V gives CDR1 MNHEY, CDR2 SVGAGI. The CDR3 runs 13 residues. CDR3 DNA sequence: TGTGCCAGCACGTCCAGGGGGAACAATGAGCAGTTCTTC. Translating gives CASTSRGNNEQFF.

This clonotype was counted a few times. The chain couples TRBV5-4 to TRBJ2-3, with 8 positions matching TRBD2. V was clipped by 4 bases and J by 5 bases; unmatched bases: 12. The CDR3 consists of 16 residues. Germline V gives CDR1 SGHNT, CDR2 YYREEE (reference sequence). CDR3 nucleotide sequence: TGTGCCAGCAGCCGAAGCGGCGGGGGGCGGGAAGATACGCAGTATTTT. The encoded protein is CASSRSGGGREDTQYF.

This clonotype was seen repeatedly, ten times or more. The gene calls are TRBV15 and TRBJ2-1, with 12 nucleotides matching TRBD2. CDR3 length equals 17 residues. Germline V lookup: CDR1 LNHNV, CDR2 YYDKDF (reference sequence). V was pared by 5 bases and J by 10 bases, with 15 bases of the junction left unmatched. This CDR3 reads CATSGGLAGRSNSEQFF. The CDR3, as DNA: TGTGCCACCAGCGGCGGACTAGCGGGGAGATCCAATAGCGAGCAGTTCTTC.

In its sample, this clonotype was seen a few times. The CDR3 nucleotides are TGCGCCAGCAGCCTATTGACTAGCGGGGGGTACAATGAGCAGTTCTTC. Protein product: CASSLLTSGGYNEQFF. The chain recombines TRBV5-1 with TRBJ2-1, with 13 nucleotides matching TRBD2. This CDR3 contains 16 residues. With 4 bases clipped from V and 4 bases from J, the junction kept 5 bases outside the gene matches. Germline V gives CDR1 SGHRS, CDR2 YFSETQ. Combining the CDR3 with reference TRBV5-1 and TRBJ2-1 gives the whole variable domain KAGVTQTPRYLIKTRGQQVTLSCSPISGHRSVSWYQQTPGQGLQFLFEYFSETQRNKGNFPGRFSGRQFSNSRSEMNVSTLELGDSALYLCASSLLTSGGYNEQFFGPGTRLTVL.

The V gene is TRBV5-1, the J gene TRBJ2-6; no definite D call. V lost 0 bases to trimming and J lost 2 bases, with 3 bases between them. CDR1 is SGHRS, CDR2 YFSETQ, per germline. The CDR3 loop spans 14 amino acids. Here the CDR3 DNA reads TGCGCCAGCAGCTTGGTGCCTGGGGCCAACGTCCTGACTTTC. It codes for CASSLVPGANVLTF.

The table lists this clonotype with a few counts. The chain combines TRBV6-1 with TRBJ2-3; no firm D call. Germline V lookup: CDR1 MNHNS, CDR2 SASEGT. The CDR3 loop spans 13 amino acids. Trimming shortened V by 7 bases and J by 3 bases, and 11 bases separated the two germline ends. The CDR3 DNA is TGTGCCAGCACTTATATTGGGACAGATACGCAGTATTTT. This translates into CASTYIGTDTQYF.

The V gene is TRBV6-4, the J gene TRBJ1-1; 8 nucleotides align to TRBD1. Losses at the gene ends were 4 bases for V and 4 bases for J; bases not matched to a gene: 2. Germline V CDR1 and CDR2: MRHNA, SNTAGT. The CDR3 totals 13 residues. This chain's CDR3 is CASSVTGGTEAFF. DNA for the CDR3: TGTGCCAGCAGTGTAACAGGGGGCACTGAAGCTTTCTTT.

The genes are TRBV15 and TRBJ1-2; no reliable D call. The germline CDR1 and CDR2 sequences are LNHNV and YYDKDF (reference sequence). CDR3 length equals 13 residues. Trimming removed 4 bases at V and 4 bases at J, with 10 bases between. In DNA, the CDR3 is TGTGCCACCAGCACAGACATGGGCTATGGCTACACCTTC. Amino acids: CATSTDMGYGYTF.

V is TRBV5-1 and J is TRBJ2-1; 11 nucleotides align to TRBD1. The trim removed 0 bases at V and 7 bases at J, leaving 3 bases unmatched. Germline CDR1 and CDR2: SGHRS and YFSETQ. The CDR3 has 15 amino acids. CDR3 region: CASSLEGTGGNEQFF. In nucleotides, the CDR3 is TGCGCCAGCAGCTTGGAGGGGACAGGGGGGAATGAGCAGTTCTTC. Full variable domain (rest looked up from reference TRBV5-1 and TRBJ2-1): KAGVTQTPRYLIKTRGQQVTLSCSPISGHRSVSWYQQTPGQGLQFLFEYFSETQRNKGNFPGRFSGRQFSNSRSEMNVSTLELGDSALYLCASSLEGTGGNEQFFGPGTRLTVL.

This clonotype was picked up a small number of times. The chain links TRBV12-3 or TRBV12-4 to TRBJ1-6, with a tentative D call TRBD1 (5 bases). The CDR3 is 14 residues long. V lost 7 bases and J lost 8, with 15 bases in between. The chain's CDR3 is CASKGTDRHSPLHF. The CDR3, as DNA: TGTGCCAGCAAAGGGACGGATCGCCATTCACCCCTCCACTTT.

The sample holds a few counts of this clonotype. V is TRBV2 and J is TRBJ2-1, with 10 bases identical to TRBD1. V shed 6 bases, J shed 6 bases, and the junction held 8 bases outside the gene matches. CDR1 and CDR2 from the germline V gene are SNHLY and FYNNEI. CDR3 length equals 15 residues. The CDR3 here is CASRRTGQGSNEQFF. In DNA, the CDR3 is TGTGCCAGCAGACGGACGGGACAGGGGAGCAATGAGCAGTTCTTC.

This clonotype was counted a few times. J is TRBJ1-3 and V is TRBV6-5, with D perhaps matching TRBD1 (5 bases). Germline CDR1 reads MNHEY; CDR2 reads SVGAGI. The CDR3 loop spans 17 amino acids. Deletions cut 1 base from V and 1 base from J, with 14 bases between. The CDR3: CASSYLGQGPSGNTIYF. The CDR3 DNA reads TGTGCCAGCAGTTACTTGGGCCAGGGCCCTTCTGGAAACACCATATATTTT.

This clonotype appeared a few times. The chain carries TRBV7-2 and TRBJ1-3; tentatively, D is TRBD1 (6 bases). Per germline, CDR1 SGHTA and CDR2 FQGNSA. V was trimmed by 4 bases and J by 0 bases, leaving 19 bases between them. CDR3 length equals 18 residues. This CDR3 is CASSSHAGGPRSGNTIYF. CDR3 DNA: TGTGCCAGCAGCTCTCACGCCGGGGGGCCCCGCTCTGGAAACACCATATATTTT.

This clonotype was counted ten times or more. The chain uses TRBV10-3 and TRBJ2-1, with 11 positions matching TRBD2. Trimming at V came to 2 bases and at J to 5 bases, leaving 11 bases not matched to a gene. The CDR3 runs to 18 residues. From germline, CDR1 is ENHRY and CDR2 SYGVKD. The CDR3 sequence is CAISEPRLAGRVDNEQFF. CDR3 DNA: TGTGCCATCAGTGAGCCTCGACTAGCGGGGCGGGTAGACAATGAGCAGTTCTTC.

This clonotype was seen more than once but under ten times. In DNA, the CDR3 is TGTGCCAGCAGCTTACCGTTTGGACAGGGGGCTCGGGGCTACACCTTC. Its translation: CASSLPFGQGARGYTF. The chain has TRBV7-9 and TRBJ1-2, with 11 bases lining up with TRBD1. From germline, CDR1 is SEHNR and CDR2 FQNEAQ (reference sequence). This CDR3 has 16 residues. V lost 2 bases and J lost 8; bases outside the gene matches: 10.

The gene calls are TRBV24-1 and TRBJ1-5; D might be TRBD1 (6 bases). CDR1 is KGHDR, CDR2 SFDVKD, per germline. The V and J ends lost 7 bases and 9 bases respectively, with 15 bases between them. The CDR3 contains 13 residues. The DNA for the CDR3 is TGTGCCACCAGCAGGGGTCCCGGATTGCCCCAGCATTTT. Amino acids: CATSRGPGLPQHF.

This clonotype was picked up a small number of times. The J gene is TRBJ1-1, the V gene TRBV12-3 or TRBV12-4, with no clear D. The ends were cut back, 1 base at V and 11 bases at J, with 11 bases in the middle. The CDR3 extends over 12 amino acids. The CDR3 DNA is TGTGCCAGCAGTTTAGAAGGCCTTGCGGCTTTCTTT. The encoded protein is CASSLEGLAAFF.